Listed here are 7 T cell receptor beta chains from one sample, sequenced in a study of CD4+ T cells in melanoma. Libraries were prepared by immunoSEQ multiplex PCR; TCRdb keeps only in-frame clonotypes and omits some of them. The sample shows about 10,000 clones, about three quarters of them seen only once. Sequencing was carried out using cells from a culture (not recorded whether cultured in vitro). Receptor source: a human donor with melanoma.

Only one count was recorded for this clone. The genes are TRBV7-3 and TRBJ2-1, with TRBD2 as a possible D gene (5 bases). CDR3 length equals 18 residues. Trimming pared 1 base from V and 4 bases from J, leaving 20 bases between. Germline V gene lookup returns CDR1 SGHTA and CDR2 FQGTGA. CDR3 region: CASSLRPRIERSYNEQFF. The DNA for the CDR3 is TGTGCCAGCAGCTTAAGGCCACGAATAGAGCGGAGTTACAATGAGCAGTTCTTC.

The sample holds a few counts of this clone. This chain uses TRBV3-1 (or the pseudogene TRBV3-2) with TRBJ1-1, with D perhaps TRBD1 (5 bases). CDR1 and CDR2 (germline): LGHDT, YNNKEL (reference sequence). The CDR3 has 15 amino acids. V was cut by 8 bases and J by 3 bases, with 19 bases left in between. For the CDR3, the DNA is TGTGCCAGCGGCCGGGGCCGGCAGTCGGACACTGAAGCTTTCTTT. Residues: CASGRGRQSDTEAFF.

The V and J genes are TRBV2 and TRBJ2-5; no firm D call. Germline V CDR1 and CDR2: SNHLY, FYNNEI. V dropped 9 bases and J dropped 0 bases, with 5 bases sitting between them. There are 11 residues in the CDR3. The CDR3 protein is CARRNQETQYF. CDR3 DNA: TGTGCCAGACGGAACCAAGAGACCCAGTACTTC.

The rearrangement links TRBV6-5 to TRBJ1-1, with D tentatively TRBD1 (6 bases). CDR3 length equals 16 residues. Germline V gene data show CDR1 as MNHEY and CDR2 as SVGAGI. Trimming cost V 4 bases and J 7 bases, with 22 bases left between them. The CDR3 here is CASSSSRRGGTVEAFF. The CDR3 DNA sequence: TGTGCCAGCAGTTCCTCTAGGAGGGGGGGAACAGTTGAAGCTTTCTTT.

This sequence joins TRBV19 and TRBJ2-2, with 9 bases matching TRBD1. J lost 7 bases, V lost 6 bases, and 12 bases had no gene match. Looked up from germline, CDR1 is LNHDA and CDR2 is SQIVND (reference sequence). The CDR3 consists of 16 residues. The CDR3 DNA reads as TGTGCCAGTAGCAATACGGGACAGGGACGCGACGGGGAGCTGTTTTTT. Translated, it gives CASSNTGQGRDGELFF. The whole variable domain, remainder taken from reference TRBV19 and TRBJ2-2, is DGGITQSPKYLFRKEGQNVTLSCEQNLNHDAMYWYRQDPGQGLRLIYYSQIVNDFQKGDIAEGYSVSREKKESFPLTVTSAQKNPTAFYLCASSNTGQGRDGELFFGEGSRLTVL.

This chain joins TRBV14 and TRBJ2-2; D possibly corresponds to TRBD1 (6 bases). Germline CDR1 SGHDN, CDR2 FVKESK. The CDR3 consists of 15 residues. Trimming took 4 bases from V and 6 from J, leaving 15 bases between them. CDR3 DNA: TGTGCCAGCAGCCCGACCCTCGCAGGGGCCGGGGAGCTGTTTTTT. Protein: CASSPTLAGAGELFF.

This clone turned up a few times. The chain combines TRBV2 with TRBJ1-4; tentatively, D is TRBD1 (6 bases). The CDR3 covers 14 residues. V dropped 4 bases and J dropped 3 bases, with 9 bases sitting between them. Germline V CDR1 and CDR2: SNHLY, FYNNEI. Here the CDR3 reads CASSVGGPNEKLFF. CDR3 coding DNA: TGTGCCAGCAGTGTTGGGGGGCCTAATGAAAAACTGTTTTTT.